The source of this TCR beta chain is a study of shared clonotypes between healthy human individuals. The protocol was immunoSEQ multiplex PCR, while the TCRdb copy is restricted to in-frame clones and leaves out a portion. In the table there are 950,000 to 1,100,000 clones, about 75% of which are singletons. The CDR3 has 15 amino acids. The germline V gene encodes CDR1 SGHRS and CDR2 YFSETQ. The V and J ends lost 0 bases and 6 bases, in that order; junction bases with no gene match: 7. Sequencing was performed on memory CD4+ T cells sorted from blood. Regarding subset: CD45RA-negative fraction. This clonotype was obtained from a man aged 18 to 35 in good health. The rearrangement uses TRBV5-1 and TRBJ2-7; 9 positions agree with TRBD2. The CDR3 nucleotides are TGCGCCAGCAGCTTGGCCGGGACTAGCTGGGTCGAGCAGTACTTC. Translating gives CASSLAGTSWVEQYF.